This T cell receptor beta chain derives from a study of somatic mutations in cytotoxic T cells in rheumatoid arthritis. Of note for this clone: Its antigen is currently unknown.

Study-level points and caveats: Any difference in CD8+ T-cell clonality between patients who had rheumatoid arthritis and healthy controls who were age-matched was not statistically significant.

Clones were read by immunoSEQ multiplex PCR, and TCRdb kept only the in-frame ones, dropping some. The sample lists approximately 1,400 clones, roughly 87% occurring once. The investigators isolated CD4+ and CD8+ cells by positive magnetic bead selection and checked their purity by flow cytometry. The junction had 7 bases not matched to a gene; V was cut back by 1 base and J by 2 bases. This CDR3 comprises 17 residues. CDR1 is LGHNA, CDR2 YSLEER, per germline. The chain is built from TRBV4-3 and TRBJ2-3; 9 bases map to TRBD2. Sequences were obtained from CD8+ T cells sorted from blood. The source of this sequence is a woman aged 70-85 years with rheumatoid arthritis. The CDR3 region is CASSQARPSGTTDTQYF. In DNA, the CDR3 is TGCGCCAGCAGCCAAGCCCGCCCTAGCGGGACCACAGATACGCAGTATTTT.